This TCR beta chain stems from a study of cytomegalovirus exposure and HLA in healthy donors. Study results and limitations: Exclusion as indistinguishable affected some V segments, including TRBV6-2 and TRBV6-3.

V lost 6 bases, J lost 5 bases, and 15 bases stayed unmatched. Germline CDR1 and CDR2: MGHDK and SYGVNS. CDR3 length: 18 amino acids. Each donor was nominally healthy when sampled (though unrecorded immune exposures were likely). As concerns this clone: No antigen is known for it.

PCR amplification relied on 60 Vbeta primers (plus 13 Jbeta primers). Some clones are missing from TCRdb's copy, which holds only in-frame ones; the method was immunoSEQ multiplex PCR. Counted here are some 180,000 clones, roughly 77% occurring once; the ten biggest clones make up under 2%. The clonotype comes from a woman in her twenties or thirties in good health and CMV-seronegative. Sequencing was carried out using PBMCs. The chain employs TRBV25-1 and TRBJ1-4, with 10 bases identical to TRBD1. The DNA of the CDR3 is TGTGCCAGCAGGCCCGGGACAGGGGATGGGGCAAAGAATGAAAAACTGTTTTTT. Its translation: CASRPGTGDGAKNEKLFF.